Listed below are T cell receptor beta chains from one sample, sequenced in a study of cytotoxic CD8 clonotypes in ibrutinib-treated CLL. Assay used: immunoSEQ multiplex PCR; TCRdb lists only in-frame clones, some missing. The data contain about 160,000 clones, 84% of them seen just once; the ten biggest clones take up roughly 4.5%. The sequencing used PBMCs, collected after 24 months of ibrutinib treatment. Every receptor here comes from a human donor with chronic lymphocytic leukemia. Each CDR3 is given without its conserved first and last residue.

j_call cdr3_length v_call cdr3_aa
TRBJ2-2 14 TRBV7-9 ASSPAGTGWIGELF
TRBJ1-5 9 TRBV11-3 ASSLGQPQH
TRBJ2-1 13 TRBV7-2 ASSLGLAGEGEQF
TRBJ1-6 12 TRBV6-6 ASSPRGRDSPLH
TRBJ2-3 12 TRBV10-3 ASGIGPYTDTQY
TRBJ2-5 14 TRBV30 AWSVRGKRVVETQY
TRBJ2-1 12 TRBV19 ASRRGGGVHEQF
TRBJ2-5 13 TRBV7-6 ASSSPAGGSETQY
TRBJ2-7 13 TRBV6-5 ASRLTSGLHYEQY
TRBJ1-1 12 TRBV7-6 ASSRRGGGTEAF
TRBJ2-1 13 TRBV7-3 ASSLGGTTWGEQF
TRBJ2-7 11 TRBV7-8 ASCRDPLAEQY
TRBJ1-4 11 TRBV19 ASTRGGYEKLF
TRBJ1-2 13 TRBV7-9 ASSDHRDSHYGYT
TRBJ1-2 13 TRBV30 AWSHPGTGGGGYT
TRBJ1-6 12 TRBV14 ASSQGGWGSPLH
TRBJ1-1 14 TRBV19 ASSIKNDRANTEAF
TRBJ1-2 11 TRBV7-2 ASSLGQGLGYT
TRBJ1-1 9 TRBV20-1 SAIPNTEAF
TRBJ2-2 9 TRBV7-9 ASSLTGELF
TRBJ1-3 13 TRBV21-1 ASSIGGPGENTIY
TRBJ1-5 13 TRBV5-6 ASSLEPGGNQPQH
TRBJ2-7 11 TRBV6-1 ASNPLGVYEQY
TRBJ2-1 13 TRBV28 ASLRVGSSGDEQF
TRBJ2-1 8 TRBV7-8 ATGDNEQF